Listed here are 8 T cell receptor beta chains from one sample, sequenced in a study of cytomegalovirus exposure and HLA in healthy donors. Primers for the PCR totalled 60 Vbeta and 13 Jbeta. The assay was immunoSEQ multiplex PCR, and TCRdb's table has in-frame clones only and misses some. Found here are roughly 72,000 clones, just under 75% of them singletons; the top ten hold over 9.5%. The sample consisted of PBMCs. These receptors came from a human donor in good health.

V usage is TRBV30 and J usage is TRBJ2-7; maybe TRBD1 (6 bases). The CDR3 sequence is 14 residues long. CDR1 and CDR2 (germline): GTSNPN, SVGIG (reference sequence). Trimming took 1 base from V and 3 from J, leaving 13 bases between them. In nucleotides, the CDR3 is TGTGCCTGGAGTGCGACAGGTGGGGGCTACGAGCAGTACTTC. Translated, it gives CAWSATGGGYEQYF.

The chain combines TRBV4-2 with TRBJ2-5, with TRBD2 as a possible D gene (5 bases). The J call may be in error: the DNA end matches TRBJ2-7 better. This CDR3 is 15 amino acids long. Germline assignment: CDR1 LGHNA and CDR2 YNFKEQ. This chain's CDR3 is CASSQESGSSYEQYF. CDR3 nucleotides: TGTGCCAGCAGCCAAGAATCGGGGTCCTCCTACGAGCAGTACTTC.

The V gene is TRBV5-6, the J gene TRBJ2-5, with 7 positions matching TRBD1. The junction had 5 bases not matched to a gene; V was cut back by 0 bases and J by 3 bases. The CDR3 spans 15 residues. Germline assignment: CDR1 SGHDT and CDR2 YYEEEE. CDR3 DNA sequence: TGTGCCAGCAGCTTGGAGGGGGCAGGGGAAGAGACCCAGTACTTC. Translating gives CASSLEGAGEETQYF.

The J gene is TRBJ2-5, the V gene TRBV5-1; TRBD2 might be the D (6 bases). Per the germline V gene, CDR1 is SGHRS and CDR2 is YFSETQ. The CDR3 totals 15 residues. V was pared by 7 bases and J by 1 base, with 17 bases between. Here the CDR3 DNA reads TGCGCCAGCGGCGAAGGAGCGGGCTTCCAAGAGACCCAGTACTTC. It codes for CASGEGAGFQETQYF.

This chain uses TRBV5-1 with TRBJ1-4, with 7 bases fitting TRBD1. From germline, CDR1 is SGHRS and CDR2 YFSETQ. V lost 0 bases, J lost 5 bases, and 16 bases stayed unmatched. This CDR3 is 19 amino acids long. This chain's CDR3 is CASSLDDRVMPRENEKLFF. As DNA, the CDR3 is TGCGCCAGCAGCTTGGATGACAGGGTAATGCCGAGAGAAAATGAAAAACTGTTTTTT.

The J gene is TRBJ2-7, the V gene TRBV25-1; TRBD1 might be the D (5 bases). CDR3 length equals 16 residues. In germline, CDR1 is MGHDK, CDR2 SYGVNS. The V and J ends lost 5 bases and 6 bases respectively, with 23 bases between them. CDR3 sequence (DNA): TGTGCCAGCAGTTCCAATAGGGGCCGCAAGGGGATCGAGCAGTACTTC. Translation: CASSSNRGRKGIEQYF.

The chain employs TRBV5-1 and TRBJ1-2; 9 bases line up with TRBD1. Germline values: CDR1 SGHRS, CDR2 YFSETQ. The junction had 5 bases not matched to a gene; V was cut back by 4 bases and J by 1 base. This CDR3 region has 15 residues. The CDR3 here is CASSGGTGSNYGYTF. The CDR3 DNA reads as TGCGCCAGCAGCGGGGGGACAGGGAGTAACTATGGCTACACCTTC.

The chain carries TRBV27 and TRBJ2-5, with 7 bases that match TRBD1. V was pared by 8 bases and J by 1 base, with 7 bases of the junction left unmatched. CDR3 size: 14 residues. CDR1 and CDR2 from the germline V gene are MNHEY and SMNVEV (reference sequence). The CDR3 DNA reads TGTGCCAGCGGGTTGACAGGGAGCCAAGAGACCCAGTACTTC. Protein sequence: CASGLTGSQETQYF.